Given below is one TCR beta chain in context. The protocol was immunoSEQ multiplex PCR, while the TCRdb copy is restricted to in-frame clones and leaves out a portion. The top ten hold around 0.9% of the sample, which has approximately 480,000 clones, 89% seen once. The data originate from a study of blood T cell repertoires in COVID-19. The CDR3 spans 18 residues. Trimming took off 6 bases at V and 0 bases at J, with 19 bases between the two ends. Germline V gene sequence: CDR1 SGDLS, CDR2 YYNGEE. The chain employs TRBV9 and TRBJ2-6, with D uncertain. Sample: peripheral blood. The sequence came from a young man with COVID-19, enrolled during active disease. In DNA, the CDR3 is TGTGCCAGCACCCGAGCCGCAACTATGATCTCTGGGGCCAACGTCCTGACTTTC. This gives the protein CASTRAATMISGANVLTF.